A selection of T cell receptor beta chains follows, all from one sample in a study of blood T cell repertoires in COVID-19. Only in-frame clones appear in the TCRdb table, and some are missing; sequencing was by immunoSEQ multiplex PCR. This sample has 200,000 to 250,000 clones, with roughly nine tenths found just once. Material for sequencing was PBMCs or T cells enriched from blood (not recorded which). Every receptor here comes from a woman between 45 and 60 years old in a cohort exposed to, infected with or recovered from COVID-19 (not recorded which). Each CDR3 is given with its conserved first and last residue.

V	J	CDR3
TRBV11-2	TRBJ1-2	CASSPQTTANYGYTF
TRBV12-3/TRBV12-4	TRBJ2-5	CASSLASLETQYF
TRBV3-1/TRBV3-2	TRBJ1-6	CASSHSDRRDNSPLHF
TRBV2	TRBJ2-3	CASRDRADTQYF
TRBV18	TRBJ1-2	CASSSLTGTENYGYTF
TRBV7-9	TRBJ1-6	CASSLHARSNSPLHF
TRBV28	TRBJ2-7	CASIRGGTQSRYEQYF
TRBV13	TRBJ2-5	CASSPTYRDRGTQYF
TRBV21-1	TRBJ2-2	CASSKDRPWQGRTGELFF
TRBV7-9	TRBJ2-2	CASILLTGGELFF
TRBV5-1	TRBJ2-3	CASSEGGAGDTQYF
TRBV7-9	TRBJ1-5	CASSQTGTGGFSNQPQHF
TRBV5-1	TRBJ2-2	CASSYGTANTGELFF
TRBV5-3	TRBJ2-1	CARSLASSGGALNEQFF
TRBV7-9	TRBJ1-1	CASSSFSGGLNTEAFF
TRBV7-2	TRBJ2-2	CASSTGQGSTGELFF
TRBV7-9	TRBJ1-4	CASSLTGSSEKLFF
TRBV3-1/TRBV3-2	TRBJ2-2	CASSQRTGRGTGELFF
TRBV11-2	TRBJ1-5	CASSPSTGLNQPQHF
TRBV5-4	TRBJ1-1	CASSLGSSGYPFF
TRBV18	TRBJ1-1	CASSPPGRYTEAFF
TRBV4-1	TRBJ1-2	CASSPAVAANYGYTF
TRBV5-1	TRBJ2-3	CASSLDPGLAVGPSF
TRBV9	TRBJ2-1	CASSVREYNEQFF
TRBV18	TRBJ2-5	CASSPAAVQETQYF
TRBV11-2	TRBJ2-2	CASSFPSGGGNTGELFF
TRBV6-4	TRBJ2-1	CASSVQSGAPYNEQFF
TRBV19	TRBJ1-1	CASSTRNRGLEAFF
TRBV28	TRBJ1-2	CASSLSRQGASGYTF
TRBV14	TRBJ1-2	CASSQGGYGGYTF
TRBV7-2	TRBJ1-2	CASSSGGPLVGYTF
TRBV7-2	TRBJ2-5	CASRSGGQETQYF
TRBV6-2/TRBV6-3	TRBJ2-6	CASSYKIGTAISGANVLTF
TRBV18	TRBJ1-4	CASSPRSTGGFSEKLFF
TRBV7-8	TRBJ2-3	CASSHWTSGDLDTQYF
TRBV19	TRBJ2-5	CASSISAGGQETQYF
TRBV16	TRBJ1-6	CASSQLLSSYNSPLHF
TRBV28	TRBJ1-4	CASSSPEGRIYEKLFF
TRBV7-2	TRBJ1-2	CASSLFVGGDYGYTF
TRBV9	TRBJ2-5	CASSANLAGRETQYF
TRBV11-3	TRBJ2-5	CASSLEGETQYF
TRBV7-9	TRBJ2-7	CASSKNPRQGNEQYF
TRBV18	TRBJ2-3	CASSQGTGGSGTDTQYF
TRBV9	TRBJ2-4	CASSVDPGTKNIQYF
TRBV2	TRBJ2-5	CASSDQATSALRYF
TRBV6-1	TRBJ1-5	CASSEGVSQPQHF
TRBV3-1/TRBV3-2	TRBJ2-7	CASSPLSGGSEQYF
TRBV5-4	TRBJ1-2	CASGKGSLNYGYTF
TRBV29-1	TRBJ2-1	CSVNRRDRGGREQFF
TRBV5-1	TRBJ1-2	CASSSEGKSIYGYTF
TRBV5-1	TRBJ1-2	CASSLEPRGGYTF
TRBV6-5	TRBJ1-1	CASSYSFRGNTEAFF
TRBV5-1	TRBJ2-7	CASSTGLAGGFYYEQYF
TRBV10-3	TRBJ2-2	CAISETAGAPGELFF
TRBV18	TRBJ2-7	CASSPTSGYEQYF
TRBV6-5	TRBJ2-1	CASKGPSDYNEQFF
TRBV30	TRBJ1-6	CAWSAPGTVNSPLHF
TRBV11-3	TRBJ2-4	CASSLDSPSGGVVKNIQYF
TRBV11-3	TRBJ2-1	CASSSASGGHVEQFF
TRBV30	TRBJ2-6	CGLTVSGANVLTF